The 13 T cell receptor beta chains below were found in one sample sequenced in a study of T-cell memory formation after mild COVID-19. One entry per CDR3 protein results from TCRdb running MiXCR on the 5' RACE reads. The sample holds roughly 190,000 distinct CDR3 sequences, roughly a tenth seen once. The specimen was PBMCs or a T cell subset sorted from them (not recorded which). All receptors come from a man aged 18 to 30 who had mild COVID-19 (a few samples of this study predate the infection). Cell type and time point are not known.

This clonotype was detected a few times. The chain is built from TRBV12-3 or TRBV12-4 and TRBJ1-3, with D unclear. The V gene lost 5 bases and the J gene lost 0 bases, with 11 bases spanning the gap. CDR3 length equals 15 residues. The CDR3 is CASSPQSSSGNTIYF. For the CDR3, the DNA is TGTGCCAGCAGTCCACAATCGAGCTCTGGAAACACCATATATTTT.

The chain employs TRBV9 and TRBJ2-5; 7 bases fit TRBD1. Per germline, CDR1 SGDLS and CDR2 YYNGEE. V shed 3 bases and J 4 bases; nucleotides not matched to a gene: 3. The CDR3 loop spans 13 amino acids. The CDR3 nucleotides are TGTGCCAGCAGCGAAAGACAGGGAGAGACCCAGTACTTC. It codes for CASSERQGETQYF.

V usage is TRBV9 and J usage is TRBJ1-1; 7 positions match TRBD1. Germline CDR1 is SGDLS and CDR2 is YYNGEE. The CDR3 length is 12 residues. The junction had 3 bases not matched to a gene; V was cut back by 3 bases and J by 7 bases. Here the CDR3 DNA reads TGTGCCAGCAGCGCCCGGGACAGTGAAGCTTTCTTT. Protein sequence: CASSARDSEAFF.

This clonotype was detected only a few times. The chain couples TRBV2 to TRBJ1-2; D not resolved. CDR1 is SNHLY and CDR2 is FYNNEI in the germline V gene. Trimming took 4 bases from V and 6 from J, leaving 12 bases between them. The CDR3 extends over 13 amino acids. This CDR3 reads CASSVRAWDGYTF. The CDR3 DNA sequence: TGTGCCAGCAGTGTGAGGGCTTGGGATGGCTACACCTTC.

V gene TRBV7-2 combines with J gene TRBJ2-1; perhaps TRBD1 as D (6 bases). The CDR3 loop spans 14 amino acids. Germline CDR1 and CDR2: SGHTA and FQGNSA. V dropped 4 bases and J dropped 5 bases, with 12 bases sitting between them. The chain's CDR3 is CASSSLDRHNEQFF. CDR3 nucleotides: TGTGCCAGCAGCTCATTGGACAGACACAATGAGCAGTTCTTC.

The chain combines TRBV28 with TRBJ2-2; the D gene is possibly TRBD2 (6 bases). Looked up from germline, CDR1 is MDHEN and CDR2 is SYDVKM. This CDR3 has 15 amino acids. Trimming left V 10 bases short and J 5 bases short, with 20 bases between. The CDR3 loop is CATNWAGYSTGELFF. The CDR3, as DNA: TGTGCCACCAATTGGGCGGGATACTCAACCGGGGAGCTGTTTTTT.

This clonotype was picked up one time. CDR3 bases: TGTGCCAGCAGCTTCCGCCGGGACGCACCTCTAGAGACCCAGTACTTC. Encoded protein: CASSFRRDAPLETQYF. The V call is TRBV5-5, the J call TRBJ2-5; possibly TRBD1 or TRBD2 for D (5 bases each). The germline V gene has CDR1 SGHKS and CDR2 YYEKEE (reference sequence). The CDR3 totals 16 residues. V was pared by 2 bases and J by 4 bases, with 18 bases between.

The chain uses TRBV5-1 and TRBJ1-1; tentative D call: TRBD1 (6 bases). This CDR3 has 18 residues. Trimming took 3 bases from V and 5 from J, leaving 26 bases between them. Per germline, CDR1 SGHRS and CDR2 YFSETQ. CDR3: CASSSGIRKGDGGTEAFF. CDR3 coding DNA: TGCGCCAGCAGCTCGGGCATTCGGAAGGGGGACGGGGGGACTGAAGCTTTCTTT.

This clonotype turned up a few times. CDR3 DNA sequence: TGTGCCACCAGGGGGGGCCCTCAGGATACGCAGTATTTT. Translated, it gives CATRGGPQDTQYF. The V and J genes are TRBV15 and TRBJ2-3; D is possibly TRBD1 or TRBD2 (6 bases each). CDR1 and CDR2 (germline): LNHNV, YYDKDF (reference sequence). This CDR3 has 13 residues. V was pared by 6 bases and J by 6 bases, with 13 bases between.

This clonotype turned up a few times. J is TRBJ1-2 and V is TRBV3-1, with TRBD1 matching over 11 bases. V lost 4 bases, J lost 8 bases, and 9 bases stayed unmatched. This CDR3 region has 15 residues. Germline CDR1 is LGHDT and CDR2 is YNNKEL (reference sequence). The CDR3, as DNA: TGTGCCAGCAGCCGGACCGGGACAGGGGGAGAGGGCTACACCTTC. It specifies CASSRTGTGGEGYTF.

Only a few counts were recorded for this clonotype. The gene calls are TRBV25-1 and TRBJ1-5, with D hard to call. CDR3 length: 14 amino acids. Trimming left V 4 bases short and J 4 bases short, with 11 bases between. Germline V gives CDR1 MGHDK, CDR2 SYGVNS. The CDR3, as DNA: TGTGCCAGCAGTGCCGGGGTAGGGAATCAGCCCCAGCATTTT. The encoded protein is CASSAGVGNQPQHF.

This clonotype was detected only once. The chain employs TRBV25-1 and TRBJ2-7; weak D call: TRBD2 (6 bases). CDR1 and CDR2 from the germline V gene are MGHDK and SYGVNS. V was clipped by 5 bases and J by 2 bases, with 16 bases between them. The CDR3 runs 15 residues. CDR3 coding DNA: TGTGCCAGCAGTCCCCCCGGGACTGAGACCTACGAGCAGTACTTC. It is translated as CASSPPGTETYEQYF.

This clonotype has a handful of counts. The chain is built from TRBV2 and TRBJ1-5; 8 nucleotides agree with TRBD1. Germline-derived CDR1 and CDR2 are SNHLY and FYNNEI. With 6 bases clipped from V and 9 bases from J, the junction kept 16 bases outside the gene matches. This CDR3 has 16 residues. This CDR3 reads CASSETPGQASGPQHF. The CDR3, as DNA: TGTGCCAGCAGCGAGACCCCGGGACAGGCCTCTGGGCCCCAGCATTTT.